The TCR beta chain under discussion was sequenced for a study of blood T cell dynamics during melanoma immunotherapy. Time point noted: week 3, after first cycle of checkpoint inhibitor. Assay used: immunoSEQ multiplex PCR; TCRdb lists only in-frame clones, some missing. The table has roughly 11,000 clones, over 85% seen once. This clone was observed a few times. Germline assignment: CDR1 GTSNPN and CDR2 SVGIG (reference sequence). V lost 0 bases and J 7 bases, leaving 16 bases between the germline ends. This CDR3 spans 14 amino acids. Here the sequenced sample was blood, taken from a patient treated with checkpoint blockade. This TCR derives from a human donor with melanoma. The chain is built from TRBV30 and TRBJ2-7; possibly TRBD2 for D (7 bases). The CDR3 protein is CAWSVGGAPLEQYF. DNA of the CDR3: TGTGCCTGGAGTGTTGGGGGGGCCCCTTTGGAGCAGTACTTC.